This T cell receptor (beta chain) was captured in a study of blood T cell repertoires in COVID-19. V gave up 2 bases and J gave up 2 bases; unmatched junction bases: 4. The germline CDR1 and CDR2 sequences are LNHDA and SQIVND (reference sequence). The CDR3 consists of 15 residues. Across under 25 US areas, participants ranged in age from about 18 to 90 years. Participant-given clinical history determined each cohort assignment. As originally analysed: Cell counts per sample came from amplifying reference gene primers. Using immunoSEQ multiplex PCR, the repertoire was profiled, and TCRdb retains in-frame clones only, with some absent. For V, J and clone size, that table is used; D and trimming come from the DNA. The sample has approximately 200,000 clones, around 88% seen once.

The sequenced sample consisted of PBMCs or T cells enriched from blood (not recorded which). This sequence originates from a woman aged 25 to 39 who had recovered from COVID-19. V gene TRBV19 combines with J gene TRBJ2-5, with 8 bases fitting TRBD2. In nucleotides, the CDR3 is TGTGCCAGTAGTATAAGTACTAGCGGACAAGAGACCCAGTACTTC. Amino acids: CASSISTSGQETQYF.